Described below is a single TCR beta chain sequence and its context. Per the original data handling: Reference gene primer amplification gave estimated nucleated cell counts. The assay was immunoSEQ multiplex PCR, and TCRdb's table has in-frame clones only and misses some. The D gene and trimming were derived from the DNA, and the V and J assignments and clone size from that table. Of approximately 76,000 clones listed, about 88% were seen once; the top ten hold roughly 46%. The sample belongs to a study of blood T cell repertoires in COVID-19. Study-level background: The United States, Italy and Spain provided the acute and convalescent COVID-19 samples. T cells, B-cell-depleted T cells, or PBMCs supplied cDNA or gDNA.

Germline loops: CDR1 MNHEY, CDR2 SMNVEV (reference sequence). The CDR3 runs to 15 residues. V was clipped by 3 bases and J by 6 bases; unmatched bases: 6. The chain uses TRBV27 and TRBJ2-7, with 12 nucleotides matching TRBD2. The source of this sequence is a human donor in a cohort sampled during active COVID-19. The material sequenced was peripheral blood. CDR3 in DNA: TGTGCCAGCAGTTTGGCTAGCGGGGGGGCCTTCGAGCAGTACTTC. It yields the protein CASSLASGGAFEQYF.